The T cell receptor (beta chain) under discussion was sequenced for a study of CXCR3-negative and CXCR3-positive naive CD8 T cells. Study-level results: Memory cells differed in TRBV-TRBJ usage, but naive CXCR3-negative and CXCR3-positive cells had similar usage. High diversity, comparable across both naive subsets, contrasted with much lower diversity in memory CD8+ cells.

Looked up from germline, CDR1 is SGHTA and CDR2 is FQGTGA. The CDR3 covers 16 residues. Points on this clonotype: Antigen unknown.

UMI-labeled 5' RACE yielded the TRB cDNA libraries. TCRdb reanalyzed the 5' RACE reads, giving one entry per CDR3 protein sequence and no DNA. Its listing shows 130,000 or so distinct CDR3 sequences. The receptor comes from a human donor in good health. Some clones in this sample may be carry-over from other donors' samples. Sequencing used naive CXCR3- CD8+ T cells from blood. Subset noted: CD45RO-CCR7+CD27+CD95- naive CD8+ T cells lacking CXCR3 (TNR3-). The V gene is TRBV7-3, the J gene TRBJ2-5; TCRdb lists TRBD1, though no DNA is available to test this call. The CDR3 protein is CASSVPPWTRQETQYF. The whole variable domain, remainder taken from reference TRBV7-3 and TRBJ2-5, is GAGVSQTPSNKVTEKGKYVELRCDPISGHTALYWYRQSLGQGPEFLIYFQGTGAADDSGLPNDRFFAVRPEGSVSTLKIQRTERGDSAVYLCASSVPPWTRQETQYFGPGTRLLVL.